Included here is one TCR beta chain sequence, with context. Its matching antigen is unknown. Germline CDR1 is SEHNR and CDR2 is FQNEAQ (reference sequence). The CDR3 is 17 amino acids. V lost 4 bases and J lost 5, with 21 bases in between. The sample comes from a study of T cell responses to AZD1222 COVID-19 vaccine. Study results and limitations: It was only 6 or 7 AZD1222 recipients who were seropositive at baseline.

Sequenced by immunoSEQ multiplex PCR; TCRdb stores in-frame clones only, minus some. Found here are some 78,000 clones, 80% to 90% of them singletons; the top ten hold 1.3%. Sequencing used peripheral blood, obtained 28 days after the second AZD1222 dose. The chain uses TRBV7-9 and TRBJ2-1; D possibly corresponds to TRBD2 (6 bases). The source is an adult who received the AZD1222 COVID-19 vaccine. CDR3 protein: CASSSLRFERVDNEQFF. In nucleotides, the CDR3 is TGTGCCAGCAGCTCCCTGAGGTTCGAGCGGGTAGACAATGAGCAGTTCTTC.